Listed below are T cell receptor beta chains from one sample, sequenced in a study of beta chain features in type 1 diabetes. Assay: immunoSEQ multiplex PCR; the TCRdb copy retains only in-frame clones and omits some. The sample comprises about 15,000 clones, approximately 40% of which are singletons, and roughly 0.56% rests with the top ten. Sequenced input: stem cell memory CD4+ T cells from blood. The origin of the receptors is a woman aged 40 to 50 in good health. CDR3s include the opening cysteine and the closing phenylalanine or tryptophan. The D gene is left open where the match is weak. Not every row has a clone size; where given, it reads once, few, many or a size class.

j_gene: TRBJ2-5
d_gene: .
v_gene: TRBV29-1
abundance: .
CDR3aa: CSVVGGLKRGHQETQYF
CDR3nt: TGCAGCGTTGTGGGGGGGCTCAAGAGGGGACACCAAGAGACCCAGTACTTC

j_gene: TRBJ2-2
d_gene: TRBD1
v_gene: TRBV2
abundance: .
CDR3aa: CASSEPGQVAGELFF
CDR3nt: TGTGCCAGCAGTGAACCGGGACAGGTCGCCGGGGAGCTGTTTTTT

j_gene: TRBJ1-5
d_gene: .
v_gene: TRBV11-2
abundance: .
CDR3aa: CASSLHPGWALGNQPQHF
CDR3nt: TGTGCCAGCAGCCTACACCCAGGATGGGCTTTGGGCAATCAGCCCCAGCATTTT

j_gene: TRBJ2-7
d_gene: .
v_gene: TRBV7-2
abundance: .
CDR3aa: CATQSVPGSYEQYF
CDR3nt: TGTGCCACCCAATCAGTTCCGGGCTCCTACGAGCAGTACTTC

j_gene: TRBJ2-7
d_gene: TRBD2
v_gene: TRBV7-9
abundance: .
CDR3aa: CASRPLAGRSYEQYF
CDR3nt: TGTGCCAGCCGCCCCCTAGCGGGACGCTCCTACGAGCAGTACTTC

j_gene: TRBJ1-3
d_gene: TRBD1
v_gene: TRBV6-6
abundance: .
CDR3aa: CASTYPAGGGGNTIYF
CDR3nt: TGTGCCAGCACCTACCCGGCAGGGGGTGGGGGAAACACCATATATTTT

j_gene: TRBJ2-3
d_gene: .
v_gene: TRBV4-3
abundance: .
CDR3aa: CASSQDTTPRDTQYF
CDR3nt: TGCGCCAGCAGCCAAGATACTACTCCCAGAGATACGCAGTATTTT

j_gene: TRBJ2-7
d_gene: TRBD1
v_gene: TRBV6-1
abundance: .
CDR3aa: CASRAGTGGSYEQYF
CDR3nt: TGTGCCAGCAGGGCCGGGACAGGGGGCTCCTACGAGCAGTACTTC

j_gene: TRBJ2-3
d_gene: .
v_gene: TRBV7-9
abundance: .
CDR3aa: CASTLGQSSTDTQYF
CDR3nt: TGTGCCAGCACCCTTGGACAGTCTAGCACAGATACGCAGTATTTT

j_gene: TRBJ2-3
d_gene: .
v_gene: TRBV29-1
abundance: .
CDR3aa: CSVGAGGTDTQYF
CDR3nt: TGCAGCGTTGGGGCCGGGGGCACAGATACGCAGTATTTT

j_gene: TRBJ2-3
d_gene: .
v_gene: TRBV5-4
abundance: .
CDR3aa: CASSWRQDSTDTQYF
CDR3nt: TGTGCCAGCAGCTGGCGACAGGACAGCACAGATACGCAGTATTTT

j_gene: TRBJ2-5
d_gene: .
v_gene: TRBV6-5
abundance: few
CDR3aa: CASRGGGETQYF
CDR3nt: TGTGCCAGCAGAGGCGGAGGGGAGACCCAGTACTTC

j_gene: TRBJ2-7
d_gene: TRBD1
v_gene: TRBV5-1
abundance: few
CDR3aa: CASSQGQGTYEQYF
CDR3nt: TGCGCCAGCAGCCAGGGACAGGGGACCTACGAGCAGTACTTC

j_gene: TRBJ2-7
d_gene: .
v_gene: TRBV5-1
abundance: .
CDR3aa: CASRSGNEQYF
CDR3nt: TGCGCCAGCAGATCAGGGAACGAGCAGTACTTC

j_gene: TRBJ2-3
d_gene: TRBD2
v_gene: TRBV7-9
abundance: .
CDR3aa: CASPSGGAGRDTQYF
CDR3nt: TGTGCCAGTCCTAGCGGGGGGGCCGGGAGAGATACGCAGTATTTT

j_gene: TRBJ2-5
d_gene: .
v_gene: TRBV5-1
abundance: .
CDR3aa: CASSLAGTQYQETQYF
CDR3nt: TGCGCCAGCAGCTTGGCCGGGACACAATACCAAGAGACCCAGTACTTC

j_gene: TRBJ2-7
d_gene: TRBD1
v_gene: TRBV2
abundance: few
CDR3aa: CASSGRGRGYEQYF
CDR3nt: TGTGCCAGCAGTGGAAGGGGGCGCGGGTACGAGCAGTACTTC

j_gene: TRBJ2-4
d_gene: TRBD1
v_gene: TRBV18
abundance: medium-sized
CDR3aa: CASSPRTGEGDIQYF
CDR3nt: TGTGCCAGCTCACCACGGACAGGGGAGGGGGACATTCAGTACTTC

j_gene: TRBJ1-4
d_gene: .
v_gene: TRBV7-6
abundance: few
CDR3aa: CASSLDVGGGGEKLFF
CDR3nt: TGTGCCAGCAGCTTAGACGTTGGGGGCGGGGGTGAAAAACTGTTTTTT

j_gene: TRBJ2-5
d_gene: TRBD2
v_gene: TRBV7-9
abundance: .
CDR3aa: CASSLNSGLQETQYF
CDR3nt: TGTGCCAGCAGCTTAAATAGCGGGTTACAAGAGACCCAGTACTTC

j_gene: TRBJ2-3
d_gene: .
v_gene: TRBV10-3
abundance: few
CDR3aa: CAIRGASDVFYTQYF
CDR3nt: TGTGCCATCAGGGGGGCATCGGACGTTTTCTATACGCAGTATTTT

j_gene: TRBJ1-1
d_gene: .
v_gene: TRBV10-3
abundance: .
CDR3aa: CAISERQATAEAFF
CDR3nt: TGTGCCATCAGTGAACGGCAGGCGACAGCTGAAGCTTTCTTT

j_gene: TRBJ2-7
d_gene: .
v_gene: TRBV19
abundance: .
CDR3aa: CASSRGRPSYEQYF
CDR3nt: TGTGCCAGTAGTCGGGGGAGACCATCCTACGAGCAGTACTTC

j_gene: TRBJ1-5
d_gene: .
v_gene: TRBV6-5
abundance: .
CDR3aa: CASSPYPEEPQHF
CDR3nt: TGTGCCAGCAGTCCCTACCCGGAGGAGCCCCAGCATTTT

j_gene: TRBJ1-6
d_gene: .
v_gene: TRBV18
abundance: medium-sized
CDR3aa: CASSPGGKGSPLHF
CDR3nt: TGTGCCAGCTCACCCGGAGGGAAGGGATCACCCCTCCACTTT

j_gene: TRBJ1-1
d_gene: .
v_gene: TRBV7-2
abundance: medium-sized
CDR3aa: CASSLRSTEAFF
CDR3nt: TGTGCCAGCAGCCTTCGGAGCACTGAAGCTTTCTTT

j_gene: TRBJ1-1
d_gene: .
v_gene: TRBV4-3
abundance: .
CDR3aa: CASSSRVGRGTVNTEAFF
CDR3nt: TGCGCCAGCAGCTCACGAGTGGGCAGGGGCACTGTGAACACTGAAGCTTTCTTT

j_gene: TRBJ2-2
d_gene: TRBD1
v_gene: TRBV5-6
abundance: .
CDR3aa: CASSKTGEITGELFF
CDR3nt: TGTGCCAGCAGCAAAACAGGGGAGATCACCGGGGAGCTGTTTTTT